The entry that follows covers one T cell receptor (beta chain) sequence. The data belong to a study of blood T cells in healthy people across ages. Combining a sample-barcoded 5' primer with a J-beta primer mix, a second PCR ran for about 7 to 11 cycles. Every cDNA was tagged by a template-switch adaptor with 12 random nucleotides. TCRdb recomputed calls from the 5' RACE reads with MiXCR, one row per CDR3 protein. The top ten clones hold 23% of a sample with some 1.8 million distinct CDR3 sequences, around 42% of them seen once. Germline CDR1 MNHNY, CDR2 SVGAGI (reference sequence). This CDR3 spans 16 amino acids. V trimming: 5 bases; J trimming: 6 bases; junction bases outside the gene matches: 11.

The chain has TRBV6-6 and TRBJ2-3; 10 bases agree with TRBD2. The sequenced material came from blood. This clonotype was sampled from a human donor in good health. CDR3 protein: CASSPAQRGGLDTQYF. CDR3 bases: TGTGCCAGCAGTCCCGCCCAGCGGGGGGGCCTGGATACGCAGTATTTT.